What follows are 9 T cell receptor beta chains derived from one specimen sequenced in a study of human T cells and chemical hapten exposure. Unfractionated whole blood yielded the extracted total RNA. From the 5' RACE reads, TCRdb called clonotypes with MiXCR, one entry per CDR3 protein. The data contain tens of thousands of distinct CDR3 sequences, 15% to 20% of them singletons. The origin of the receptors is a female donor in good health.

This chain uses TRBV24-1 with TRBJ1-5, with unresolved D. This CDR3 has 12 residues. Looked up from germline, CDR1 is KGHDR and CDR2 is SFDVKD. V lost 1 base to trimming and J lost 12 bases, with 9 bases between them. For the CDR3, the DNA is TGTGCCACCAGTGATTTAAGAGGGAACCAGCATTTT. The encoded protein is CATSDLRGNQHF.

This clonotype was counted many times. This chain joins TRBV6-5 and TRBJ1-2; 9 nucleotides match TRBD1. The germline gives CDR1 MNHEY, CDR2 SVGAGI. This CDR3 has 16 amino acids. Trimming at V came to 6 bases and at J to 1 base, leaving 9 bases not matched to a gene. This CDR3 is CASREDRGEFNYGYTF. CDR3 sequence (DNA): TGTGCCAGCAGGGAGGACAGGGGAGAGTTTAACTATGGCTACACCTTC.

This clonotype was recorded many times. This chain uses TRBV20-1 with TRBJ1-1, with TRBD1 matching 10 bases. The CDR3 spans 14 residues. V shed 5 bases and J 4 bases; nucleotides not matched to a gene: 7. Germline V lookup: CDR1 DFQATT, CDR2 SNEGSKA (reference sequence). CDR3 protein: CSAFPGQGGTEAFF. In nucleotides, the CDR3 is TGCAGTGCTTTTCCCGGACAGGGGGGCACTGAAGCTTTCTTT.

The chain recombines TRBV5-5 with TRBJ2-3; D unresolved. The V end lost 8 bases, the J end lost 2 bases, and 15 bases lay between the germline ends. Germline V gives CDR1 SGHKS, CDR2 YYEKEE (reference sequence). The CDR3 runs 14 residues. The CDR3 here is CASYVEWYTDTQYF. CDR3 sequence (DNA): TGTGCCAGTTACGTCGAGTGGTACACAGATACGCAGTATTTT.

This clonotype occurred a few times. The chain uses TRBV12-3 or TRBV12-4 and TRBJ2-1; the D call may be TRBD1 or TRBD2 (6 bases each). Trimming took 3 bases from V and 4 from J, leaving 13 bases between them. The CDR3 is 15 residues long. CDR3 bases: TGTGCCAGCAGTTTTGCGGGGACATCTTACAATGAGCAGTTCTTC. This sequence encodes CASSFAGTSYNEQFF.

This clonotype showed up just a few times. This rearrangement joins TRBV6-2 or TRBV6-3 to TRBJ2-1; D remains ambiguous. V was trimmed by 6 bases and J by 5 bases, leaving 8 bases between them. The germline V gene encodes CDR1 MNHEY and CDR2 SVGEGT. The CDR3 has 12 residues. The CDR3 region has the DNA TGTGCCAGCAGCCCTCAGGACAATGAGCAGTTCTTC. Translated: CASSPQDNEQFF.

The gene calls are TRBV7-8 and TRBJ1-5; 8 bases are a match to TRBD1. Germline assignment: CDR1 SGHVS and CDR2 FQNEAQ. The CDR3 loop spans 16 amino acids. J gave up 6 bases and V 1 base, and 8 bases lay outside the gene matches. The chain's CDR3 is CASSLGARGPGQPQHF. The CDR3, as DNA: TGTGCCAGCAGCTTAGGTGCCAGGGGGCCGGGTCAGCCCCAGCATTTT.

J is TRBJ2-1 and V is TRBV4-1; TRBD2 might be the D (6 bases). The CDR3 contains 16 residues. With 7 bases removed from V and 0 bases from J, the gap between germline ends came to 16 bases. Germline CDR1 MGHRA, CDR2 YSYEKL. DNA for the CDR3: TGCGCCAGCACGAATAGGGACTCGCTCTCCTACAATGAGCAGTTCTTC. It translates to CASTNRDSLSYNEQFF.

The CDR3 DNA follows: TGTGCCTGGAGTAAAACTAGAGACGAGCAGTACTTC. Protein: CAWSKTRDEQYF. The gene calls are TRBV30 and TRBJ2-7; a weak D match, TRBD2 (5 bases). V lost 2 bases and J 5 bases, leaving 10 bases between the germline ends. The CDR3 contains 12 residues. Per the germline V gene, CDR1 is GTSNPN and CDR2 is SVGIG (reference sequence).